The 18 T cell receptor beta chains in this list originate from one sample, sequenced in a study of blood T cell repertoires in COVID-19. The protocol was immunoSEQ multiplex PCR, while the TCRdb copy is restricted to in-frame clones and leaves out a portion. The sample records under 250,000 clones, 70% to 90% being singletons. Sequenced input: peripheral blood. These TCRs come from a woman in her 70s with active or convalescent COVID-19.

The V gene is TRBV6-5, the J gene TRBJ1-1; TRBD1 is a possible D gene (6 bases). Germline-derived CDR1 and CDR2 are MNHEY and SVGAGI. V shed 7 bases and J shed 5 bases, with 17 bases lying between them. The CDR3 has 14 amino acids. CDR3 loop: CASNRGRGETEAFF. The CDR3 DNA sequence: TGTGCCAGCAATCGGGGCAGGGGAGAAACTGAAGCTTTCTTT.

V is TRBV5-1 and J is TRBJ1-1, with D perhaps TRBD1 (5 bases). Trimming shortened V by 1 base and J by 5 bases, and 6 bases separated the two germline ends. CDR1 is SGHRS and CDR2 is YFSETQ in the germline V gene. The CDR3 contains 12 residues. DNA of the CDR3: TGCGCCAGCAGCTTGTCAGGGACTGAAGCTTTCTTT. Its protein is CASSLSGTEAFF.

DNA for the CDR3: TGTGCCACCCCTAGGGACACCTCGGAAACAGTAACCGGGGAGCTGTTTTTT. Translation: CATPRDTSETVTGELFF. This rearrangement joins TRBV19 to TRBJ2-2, with TRBD1 as a possible D gene (6 bases). Germline CDR1 LNHDA, CDR2 SQIVND (reference sequence). The V end lost 10 bases, the J end lost 5 bases, and 26 bases lay between the germline ends. The CDR3 has 17 residues.

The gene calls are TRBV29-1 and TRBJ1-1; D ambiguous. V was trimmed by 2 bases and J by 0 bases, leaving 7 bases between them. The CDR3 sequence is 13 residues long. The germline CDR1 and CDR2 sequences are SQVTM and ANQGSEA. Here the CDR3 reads CSVEKKLNTEAFF. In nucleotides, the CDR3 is TGCAGCGTTGAAAAGAAGCTGAACACTGAAGCTTTCTTT.

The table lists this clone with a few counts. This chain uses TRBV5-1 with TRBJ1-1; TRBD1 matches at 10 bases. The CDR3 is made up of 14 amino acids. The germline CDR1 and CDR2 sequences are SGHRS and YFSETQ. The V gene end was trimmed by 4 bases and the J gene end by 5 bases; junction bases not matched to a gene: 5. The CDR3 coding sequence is TGCGCCAGCAGCGGTCGGGGACAGGGGACTGAAGCTTTCTTT. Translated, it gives CASSGRGQGTEAFF.

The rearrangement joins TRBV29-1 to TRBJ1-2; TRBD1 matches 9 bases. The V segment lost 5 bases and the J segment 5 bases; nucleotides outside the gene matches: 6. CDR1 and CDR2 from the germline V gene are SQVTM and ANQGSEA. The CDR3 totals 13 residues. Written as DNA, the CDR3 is TGCAGCGTTCGACAGGGGGGAGGGTATGGCTACACCTTC. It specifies CSVRQGGGYGYTF. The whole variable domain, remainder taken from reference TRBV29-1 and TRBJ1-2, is SAVISQKPSRDICQRGTSLTIQCQVDSQVTMMFWYRQQPGQSLTLIATANQGSEATYESGFVIDKFPISRPNLTFSTLTVSNMSPEDSSIYLCSVRQGGGYGYTFGSGTRLTVV.

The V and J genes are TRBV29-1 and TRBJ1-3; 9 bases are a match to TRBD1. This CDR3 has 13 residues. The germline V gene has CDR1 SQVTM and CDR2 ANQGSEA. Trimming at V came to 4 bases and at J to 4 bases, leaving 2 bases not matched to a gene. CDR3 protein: CSVGGQGGNTIYF. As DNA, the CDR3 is TGCAGCGTTGGGGGACAGGGCGGAAACACCATATATTTT.

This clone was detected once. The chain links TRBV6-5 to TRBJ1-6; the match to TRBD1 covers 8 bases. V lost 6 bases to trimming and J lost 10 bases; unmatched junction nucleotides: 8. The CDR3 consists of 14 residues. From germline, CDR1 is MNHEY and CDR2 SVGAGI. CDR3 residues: CASSSGQGGSPLHF. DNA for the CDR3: TGTGCCAGCAGCTCCGGACAGGGAGGATCACCCCTCCACTTT.

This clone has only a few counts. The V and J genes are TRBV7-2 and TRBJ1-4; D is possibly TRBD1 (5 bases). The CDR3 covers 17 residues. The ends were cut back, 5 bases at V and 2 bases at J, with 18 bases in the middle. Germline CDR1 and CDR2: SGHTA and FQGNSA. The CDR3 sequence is CASSPDGRVMTNEKLFF. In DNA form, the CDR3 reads TGTGCCAGCAGCCCAGACGGCAGGGTTATGACTAATGAAAAACTGTTTTTT.

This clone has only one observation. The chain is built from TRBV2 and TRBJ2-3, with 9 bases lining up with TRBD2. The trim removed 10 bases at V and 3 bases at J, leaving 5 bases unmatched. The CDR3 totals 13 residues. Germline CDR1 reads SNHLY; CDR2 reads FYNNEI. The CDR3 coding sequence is TGTGCCACCAGGGCGGGGGGGACAGATACGCAGTATTTT. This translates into CATRAGGTDTQYF. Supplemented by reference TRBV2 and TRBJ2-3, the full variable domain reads EPEVTQTPSHQVTQMGQEVILRCVPISNHLYFYWYRQILGQKVEFLVSFYNNEISEKSEIFDDQFSVERPDGSNFTLKIRSTKLEDSAMYFCATRAGGTDTQYFGPGTRLTVL.

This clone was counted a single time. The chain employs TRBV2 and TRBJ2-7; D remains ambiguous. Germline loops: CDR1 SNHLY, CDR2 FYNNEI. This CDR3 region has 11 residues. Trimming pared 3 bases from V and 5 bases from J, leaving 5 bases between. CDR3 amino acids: CASSERNEQYF. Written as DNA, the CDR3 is TGTGCCAGCAGTGAGCGAAACGAGCAGTACTTC. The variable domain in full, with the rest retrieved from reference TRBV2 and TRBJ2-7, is EPEVTQTPSHQVTQMGQEVILRCVPISNHLYFYWYRQILGQKVEFLVSFYNNEISEKSEIFDDQFSVERPDGSNFTLKIRSTKLEDSAMYFCASSERNEQYFGPGTRLTVT.

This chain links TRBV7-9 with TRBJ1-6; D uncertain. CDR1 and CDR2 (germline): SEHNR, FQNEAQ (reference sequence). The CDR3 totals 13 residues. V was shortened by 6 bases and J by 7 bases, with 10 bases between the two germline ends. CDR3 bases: TGTGCCAGCAGGCAGAGCGGGAATTCACCCCTCCACTTT. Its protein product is CASRQSGNSPLHF.

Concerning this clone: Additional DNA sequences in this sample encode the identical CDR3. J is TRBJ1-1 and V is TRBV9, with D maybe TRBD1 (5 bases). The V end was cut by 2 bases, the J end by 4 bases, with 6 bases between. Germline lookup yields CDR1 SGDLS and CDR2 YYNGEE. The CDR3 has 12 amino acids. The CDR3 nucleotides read TGTGCCAGCAGCGTGGGGGGCACTGAAGCTTTCTTT. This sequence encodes CASSVGGTEAFF.

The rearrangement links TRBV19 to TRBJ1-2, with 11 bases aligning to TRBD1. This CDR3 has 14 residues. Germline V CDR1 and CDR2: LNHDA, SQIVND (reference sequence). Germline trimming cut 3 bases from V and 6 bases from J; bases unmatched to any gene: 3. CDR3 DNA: TGTGCCAGTAGTATGGACAGGGGGCGGAATGGCTACACCTTC. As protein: CASSMDRGRNGYTF.

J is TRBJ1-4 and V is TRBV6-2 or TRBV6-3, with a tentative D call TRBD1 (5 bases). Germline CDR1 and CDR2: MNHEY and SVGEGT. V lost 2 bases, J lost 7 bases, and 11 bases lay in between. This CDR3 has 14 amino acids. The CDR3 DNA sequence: TGTGCCAGCAGTTACGCAGGGTTGATTGAAAAACTGTTTTTT. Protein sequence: CASSYAGLIEKLFF.

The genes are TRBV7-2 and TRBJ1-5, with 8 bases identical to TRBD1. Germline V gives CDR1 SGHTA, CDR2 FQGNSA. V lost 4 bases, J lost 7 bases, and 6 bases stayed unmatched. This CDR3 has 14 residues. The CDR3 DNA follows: TGTGCCAGCAGCTCAGGGGGCTCGGGGCAGCCCCAGCATTTT. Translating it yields CASSSGGSGQPQHF.

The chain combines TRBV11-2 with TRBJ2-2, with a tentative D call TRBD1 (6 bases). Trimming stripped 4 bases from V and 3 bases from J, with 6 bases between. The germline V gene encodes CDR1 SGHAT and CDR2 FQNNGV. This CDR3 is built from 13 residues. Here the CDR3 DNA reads TGTGCCAGCAGCTACAGGGACACCGGGGAGCTGTTTTTT. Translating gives CASSYRDTGELFF.

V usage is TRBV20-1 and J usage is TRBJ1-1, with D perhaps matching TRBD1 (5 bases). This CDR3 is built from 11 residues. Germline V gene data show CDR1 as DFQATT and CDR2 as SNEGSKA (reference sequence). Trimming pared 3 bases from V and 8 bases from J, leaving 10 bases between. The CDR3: CSASGRGEAFF. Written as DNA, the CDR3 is TGCAGTGCTAGCGGTAGGGGAGAAGCTTTCTTT.